Given below is one T cell receptor beta chain in context. Its antigen is not identified. Trimming took 0 bases from V and 5 from J, leaving 13 bases between them. Germline CDR1 LGHNA, CDR2 YNFKEQ. The CDR3 is 15 residues long. The data originate from a study of cytomegalovirus exposure and HLA in healthy donors. Study at large: According to later analysis, the same platform produced the 100 to 150 validation and 600 to 800 first-cohort repertoires. Study outcomes and limitations: Most TCRs appeared rarely, but some public TCRs recurred in many donors. Reportedly, cytomegalovirus status was diagnosed with high sensitivity and specificity.

Assay: immunoSEQ multiplex PCR; the TCRdb copy retains only in-frame clones and omits some. The sample contains over 100,000 clones, over 75% of which appear only once. This TCR derives from a woman under 30 in good health and CMV-seropositive. The rearrangement uses TRBV4-2 and TRBJ2-5; possible D gene TRBD2, 5 bases. The specimen was PBMCs. CDR3 loop: CASSQDRGVGETQYF. CDR3 coding DNA: TGTGCCAGCAGCCAAGATCGGGGTGTAGGGGAGACCCAGTACTTC.